This note documents a single T cell receptor beta chain sequence. The read halts 3 residues ahead of the CDR3 end, with the missing end drawn from the germline J gene. Profiling relied on immunoSEQ multiplex PCR, and the TCRdb table lists in-frame clones only, not all of them. The sample has about 30,000 clones; the top ten hold around an eighth. The data were taken from a study of Tregs in tolerant kidney transplant recipients. Trimming took 5 bases from V and 4 from J, leaving 9 bases between them. The V gene's germline CDR1 is DFQATT and CDR2 SNEGSKA (reference sequence). The CDR3 is 12 residues long.

Sample: CD8+ T cells from blood, taken before the transplant. The chain employs TRBV20-1 and TRBJ2-1; the D is unclear. The receptor's source is a human donor who received a combined kidney and bone marrow transplant. The CDR3 is CSARLIYNEQFF. The CDR3 bases that were read are TGCAGTGCTCGACTTATTTACAATGAG.